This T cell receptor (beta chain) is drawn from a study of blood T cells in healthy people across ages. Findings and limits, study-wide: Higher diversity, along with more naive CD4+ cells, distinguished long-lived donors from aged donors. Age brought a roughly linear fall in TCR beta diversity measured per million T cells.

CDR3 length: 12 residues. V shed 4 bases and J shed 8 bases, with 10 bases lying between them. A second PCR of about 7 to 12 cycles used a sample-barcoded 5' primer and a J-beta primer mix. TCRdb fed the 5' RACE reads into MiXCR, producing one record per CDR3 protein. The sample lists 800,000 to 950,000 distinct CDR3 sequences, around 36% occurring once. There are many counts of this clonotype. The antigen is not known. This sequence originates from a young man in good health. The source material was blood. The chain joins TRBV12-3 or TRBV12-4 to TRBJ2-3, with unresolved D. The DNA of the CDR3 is TGTGCCAGCAGTTCCGAGTTTGGTACGCAGTATTTT. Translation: CASSSEFGTQYF.